This T cell receptor beta chain came from a study of CD8 T cells in Susac syndrome. Reverse transcription of about 0.5 to 1 ug RNA was carried out with random hexamers. By means of immunoSEQ multiplex PCR, TCR beta CDR3 spanning 54 Vbeta and 13 Jbeta underwent amplification. One entry per CDR3 protein results from TCRdb running MiXCR on the immunoSEQ multiplex PCR reads. The sample includes about 300,000 distinct CDR3 sequences, around 84% of them seen just once. This clonotype was found once. Relapsing-remitting disease, either stable or active, was present in the multiple sclerosis controls, who were treatment-naive patients. The CDR3 sequence is 20 residues long. V was pared by 5 bases and J by 2 bases, with 20 bases of the junction left unmatched. The V gene's germline CDR1 is SGHRS and CDR2 YFSETQ.

The source of this sequence is a human donor with multiple sclerosis. Sequenced input: CD8+ T cells from PBMCs. This chain links TRBV5-1 with TRBJ2-1, with TRBD2 identical over 9 bases. In DNA form, the CDR3 reads TGCGCCAGCAGTACGAACGGGGCGCGGCGGGAGGGCCCCACCTACAATGAGCAGTTCTTC. The encoded protein is CASSTNGARREGPTYNEQFF.